The rows below give T cell receptor beta chains drawn from one sample of a study of cytomegalovirus exposure and HLA in healthy donors. Generated by immunoSEQ multiplex PCR, the TCRdb table keeps only in-frame clones and is missing some. The sample carries over 110,000 clones, over 75% recorded once. The sequencing sample was made of PBMCs. The receptor source for this set is a woman aged 45-65 years in good health and CMV-seropositive. CDR3s include the opening cysteine and the closing phenylalanine or tryptophan.

CASSIQENTEAFF,TRBV19,TRBJ1-1
CASSRTPSNYGYTF,TRBV5-4,TRBJ1-2
CASSLGPHAFF,TRBV28,TRBJ1-1
CASSATGGGNQPQHF,TRBV2,TRBJ1-5
CASSQGQRVLTF,TRBV5-8,TRBJ2-6
CSVGDAGTASLDTF,TRBV29-1,TRBJ1-2
CASGQPHNEQFF,TRBV2,TRBJ2-1
CASRTGERSPLHF,TRBV2,TRBJ1-6
CASSFMDSRGEQFF,TRBV5-1,TRBJ2-1
CASSGQGLTNEKLFF,TRBV9,TRBJ1-4